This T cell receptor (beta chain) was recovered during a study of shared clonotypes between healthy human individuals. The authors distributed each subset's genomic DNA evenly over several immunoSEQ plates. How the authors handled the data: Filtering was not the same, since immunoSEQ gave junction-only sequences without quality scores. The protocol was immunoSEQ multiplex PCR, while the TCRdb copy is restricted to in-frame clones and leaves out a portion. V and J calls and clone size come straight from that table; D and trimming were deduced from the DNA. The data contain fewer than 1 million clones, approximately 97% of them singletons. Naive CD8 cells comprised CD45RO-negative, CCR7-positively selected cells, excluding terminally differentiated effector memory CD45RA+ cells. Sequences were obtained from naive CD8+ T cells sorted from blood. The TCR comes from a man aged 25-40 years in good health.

CDR3 in DNA: TGTGCCAGCACCTCCAGGGGTCTACCCTACGAGCAGTACTTC. This sequence encodes CASTSRGLPYEQYF. This rearrangement joins TRBV28 to TRBJ2-7, with a weak D call TRBD1 (6 bases). The V end was cut by 7 bases, the J end by 2 bases, with 15 bases between. The V gene's germline CDR1 is MDHEN and CDR2 SYDVKM. CDR3 size: 14 residues.